Below, one T cell receptor (beta chain) is given with its context. Its matching antigen is unknown. Some clones are missing from TCRdb's copy, which holds only in-frame ones; the method was immunoSEQ multiplex PCR. The sample consists of 950,000 to 1,100,000 clones, more than 75% of them appearing once. The record originates from a study of shared clonotypes between healthy human individuals. Background on the study: CD4 naive and memory got three plates each, CD8 naive two, CD8 memory one.

Whole-study findings and limits: Around 5% was the fraction of naive CD4 clonotypes found shared across a few donors. Incomplete sequencing of sorted subsets was indicated by rarefaction despite large depth.

Splitting of CD4+ cells produced CD45RA+ naive and CD45RA-negative memory subsets. Germline trimming cut 4 bases from V and 3 bases from J; bases unmatched to any gene: 10. This CDR3 is 16 amino acids long. The germline gives CDR1 SGHNT, CDR2 YENEEA. Material: memory CD4+ T cells from PBMCs. Specified subset: CD45RA-negative fraction. The chain carries TRBV11-3 and TRBJ1-1, with 8 bases fitting TRBD1. The sequence was obtained from a man aged 18-30 years in good health. Some clones in this sample may be carry-over from other donors' samples. The CDR3 region has the DNA TGTGCCAGCAGCTCAAGATACAGGGGGTCCGACACTGAAGCTTTCTTT. As protein: CASSSRYRGSDTEAFF.